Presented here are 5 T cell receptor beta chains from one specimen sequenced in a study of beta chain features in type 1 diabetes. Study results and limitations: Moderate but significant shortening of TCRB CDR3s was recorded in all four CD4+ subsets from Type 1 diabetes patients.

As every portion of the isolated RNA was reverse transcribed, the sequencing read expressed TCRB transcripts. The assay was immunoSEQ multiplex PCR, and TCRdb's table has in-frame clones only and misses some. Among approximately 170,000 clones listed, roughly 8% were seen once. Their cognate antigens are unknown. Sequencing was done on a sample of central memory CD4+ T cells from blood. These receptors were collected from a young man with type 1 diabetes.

The CDR3 bases are TGTGCCAGCAGCTCAGGGGCAGGGGGAAACCGTCAGCCCCAGCATTTT. Amino acid sequence: CASSSGAGGNRQPQHF. The J gene is TRBJ1-5, the V gene TRBV7-2; 7 bases align to TRBD1. CDR1 SGHTA and CDR2 FQGNSA come from the germline V gene. V was pared by 4 bases and J by 6 bases, with 12 bases of the junction left unmatched. This CDR3 is built from 16 residues. Full variable domain (rest looked up from reference TRBV7-2 and TRBJ1-5): GAGVSQSPSNKVTEKGKDVELRCDPISGHTALYWYRQSLGQGLEFLIYFQGNSAPDKSGLPSDRFSAERTGGSVSTLTIQRTQQEDSAVYLCASSSGAGGNRQPQHFGDGTRLSIL.

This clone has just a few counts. The CDR3 region has the DNA TGTGCCAGCAGCATGGGACAGAAGATTAACTATGGCTACACCTTC. Its protein product is CASSMGQKINYGYTF. The chain employs TRBV7-9 and TRBJ1-2, with TRBD1 matching over 7 bases. CDR1 and CDR2 (germline): SEHNR, FQNEAQ (reference sequence). This CDR3 is built from 15 residues. The V and J ends lost 5 bases and 1 base, in that order; junction bases with no gene match: 7.

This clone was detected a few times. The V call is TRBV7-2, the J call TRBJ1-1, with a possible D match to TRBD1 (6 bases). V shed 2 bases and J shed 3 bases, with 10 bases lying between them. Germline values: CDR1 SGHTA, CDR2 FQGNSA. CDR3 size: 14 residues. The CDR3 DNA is TGTGCCAGCAGCTTAACAGGGAAGGACACTGAAGCTTTCTTT. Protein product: CASSLTGKDTEAFF. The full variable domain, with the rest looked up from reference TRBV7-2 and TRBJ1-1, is GAGVSQSPSNKVTEKGKDVELRCDPISGHTALYWYRQSLGQGLEFLIYFQGNSAPDKSGLPSDRFSAERTGGSVSTLTIQRTQQEDSAVYLCASSLTGKDTEAFFGQGTRLTVV.

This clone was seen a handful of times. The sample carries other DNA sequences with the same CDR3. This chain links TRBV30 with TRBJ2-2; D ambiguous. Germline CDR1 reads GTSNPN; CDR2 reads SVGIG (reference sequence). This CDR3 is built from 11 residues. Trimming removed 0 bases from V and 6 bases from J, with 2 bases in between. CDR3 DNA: TGTGCCTGGAGTGTCTCCGGGGAGCTGTTTTTT. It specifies CAWSVSGELFF.

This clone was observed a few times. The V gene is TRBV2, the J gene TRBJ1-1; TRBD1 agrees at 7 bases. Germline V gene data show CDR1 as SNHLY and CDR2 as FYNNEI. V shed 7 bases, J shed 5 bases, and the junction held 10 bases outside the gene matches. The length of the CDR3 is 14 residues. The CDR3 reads CASMRRQGRTEAFF. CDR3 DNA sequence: TGTGCCAGCATGAGGAGACAGGGAAGGACTGAAGCTTTCTTT.